This TCR beta chain comes out of a study of read filtering for tumor transcriptome and immune sequencing. This clonotype has a count of ten or more. Molecular barcoded adaptors covering alpha/delta and beta/gamma chains were used on around 370 ng RNA. TCRdb independently ran MiXCR on the reads; one entry per CDR3 protein. Of around 50,000 distinct CDR3 sequences in the sample, 20% to 25% were seen once. Every patient had bone marrow sampled while the disease was active. Trimming took off 2 bases at V and 7 bases at J, with 11 bases between the two ends. The CDR3 runs 13 residues. Germline V gives CDR1 MDHEN, CDR2 SYDVKM.

The receptor was derived from a donor at least 40 years old with multiple myeloma. V gene TRBV28 combines with J gene TRBJ1-1, with D unclear. The material sequenced was a population of CD138-negative cells sorted from bone marrow. CDR3 protein: CASSLGSPDEAFF. The DNA for the CDR3 is TGTGCCAGCAGTTTAGGGTCCCCGGATGAAGCTTTCTTT.